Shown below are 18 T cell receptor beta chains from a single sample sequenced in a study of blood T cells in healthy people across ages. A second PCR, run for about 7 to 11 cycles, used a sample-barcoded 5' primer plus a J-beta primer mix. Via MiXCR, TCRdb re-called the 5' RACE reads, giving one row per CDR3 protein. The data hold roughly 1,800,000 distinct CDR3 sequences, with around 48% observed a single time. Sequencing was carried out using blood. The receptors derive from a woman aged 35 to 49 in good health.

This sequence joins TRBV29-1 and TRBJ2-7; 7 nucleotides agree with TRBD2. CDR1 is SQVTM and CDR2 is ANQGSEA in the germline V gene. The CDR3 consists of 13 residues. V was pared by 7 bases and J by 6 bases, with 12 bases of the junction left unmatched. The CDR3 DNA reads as TGCAGCGCTGACGGGACTATTAGGGGCGAGCAGTACTTC. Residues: CSADGTIRGEQYF.

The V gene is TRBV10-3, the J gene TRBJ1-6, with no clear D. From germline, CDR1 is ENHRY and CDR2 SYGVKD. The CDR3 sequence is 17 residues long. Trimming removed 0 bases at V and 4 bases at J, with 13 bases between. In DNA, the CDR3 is TGTGCCATCAGTGAGTCTGGCGGCACTACATATAATTCACCCCTCCACTTT. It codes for CAISESGGTTYNSPLHF.

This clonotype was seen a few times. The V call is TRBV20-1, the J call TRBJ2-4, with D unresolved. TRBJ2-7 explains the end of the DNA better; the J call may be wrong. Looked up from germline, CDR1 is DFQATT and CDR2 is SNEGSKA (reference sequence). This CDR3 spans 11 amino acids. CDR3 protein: CSAPGYAEQYF. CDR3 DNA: TGCAGTGCTCCCGGATATGCCGAGCAGTACTTC.

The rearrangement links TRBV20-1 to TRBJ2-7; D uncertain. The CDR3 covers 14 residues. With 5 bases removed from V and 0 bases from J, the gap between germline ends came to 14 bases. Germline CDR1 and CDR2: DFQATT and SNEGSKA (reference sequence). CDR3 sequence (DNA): TGCAGTGCTGTGGACCCGCTCAGCTCCTACGAGCAGTACTTC. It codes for CSAVDPLSSYEQYF.

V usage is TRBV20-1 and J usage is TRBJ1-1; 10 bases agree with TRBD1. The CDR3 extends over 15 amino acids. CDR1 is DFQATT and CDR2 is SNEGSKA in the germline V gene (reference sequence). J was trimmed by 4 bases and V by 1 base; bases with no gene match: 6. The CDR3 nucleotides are TGCAGTGCTAGAGGGGGGACAGGGGCGGGCACTGAAGCTTTCTTT. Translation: CSARGGTGAGTEAFF.

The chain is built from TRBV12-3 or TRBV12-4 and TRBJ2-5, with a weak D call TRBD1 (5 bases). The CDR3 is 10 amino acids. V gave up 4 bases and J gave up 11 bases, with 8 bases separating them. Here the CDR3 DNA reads TGTGCCAGCAGTTCAGGGAAGCAGTACTTC. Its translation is CASSSGKQYF.

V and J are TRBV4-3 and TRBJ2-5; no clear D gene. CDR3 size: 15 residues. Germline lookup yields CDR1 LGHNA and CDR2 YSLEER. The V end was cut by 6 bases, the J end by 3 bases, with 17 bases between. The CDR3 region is CASSSVDTDEETQYF. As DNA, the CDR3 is TGCGCCAGCAGTTCCGTAGACACGGACGAAGAGACCCAGTACTTC.

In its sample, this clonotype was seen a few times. CDR3 sequence (DNA): TGTGCCAGCAGCCAAGTAGTGGGGGGATCCGGAGATGAGCAGTTCTTC. This translates into CASSQVVGGSGDEQFF. The V and J genes are TRBV4-2 and TRBJ2-1, with a possible D match to TRBD2 (6 bases). Trimming took 1 base from V and 8 from J, leaving 18 bases between them. This CDR3 spans 16 amino acids. CDR1 is LGHNA, CDR2 YNFKEQ, per germline.

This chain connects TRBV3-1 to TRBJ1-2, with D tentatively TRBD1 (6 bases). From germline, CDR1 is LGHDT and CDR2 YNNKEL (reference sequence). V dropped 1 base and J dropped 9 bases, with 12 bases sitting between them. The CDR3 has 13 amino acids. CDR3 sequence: CASSQGTAYSYTF. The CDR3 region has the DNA TGTGCCAGCAGCCAAGGGACAGCTTATAGCTACACCTTC.

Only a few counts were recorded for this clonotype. CDR3 bases: TGCAGCGTTGGTTGGAGACTAGCGGAAGAGACCCAGTACTTC. Translated, it gives CSVGWRLAEETQYF. The V and J genes are TRBV29-1 and TRBJ2-5; 9 nucleotides line up with TRBD2. V shed 4 bases, J shed 3 bases, and the junction held 6 bases outside the gene matches. The CDR3 is made up of 14 amino acids. Per the germline V gene, CDR1 is SQVTM and CDR2 is ANQGSEA.

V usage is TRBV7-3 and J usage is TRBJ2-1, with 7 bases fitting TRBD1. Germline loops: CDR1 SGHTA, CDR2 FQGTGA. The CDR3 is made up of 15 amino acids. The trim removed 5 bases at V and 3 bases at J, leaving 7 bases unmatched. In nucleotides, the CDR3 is TGTGCCAGCAGCCTGGGACAGACCTACTACAATGAGCAGTTCTTC. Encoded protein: CASSLGQTYYNEQFF. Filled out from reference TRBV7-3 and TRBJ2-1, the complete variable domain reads GAGVSQTPSNKVTEKGKYVELRCDPISGHTALYWYRQSLGQGPEFLIYFQGTGAADDSGLPNDRFFAVRPEGSVSTLKIQRTERGDSAVYLCASSLGQTYYNEQFFGPGTRLTVL.

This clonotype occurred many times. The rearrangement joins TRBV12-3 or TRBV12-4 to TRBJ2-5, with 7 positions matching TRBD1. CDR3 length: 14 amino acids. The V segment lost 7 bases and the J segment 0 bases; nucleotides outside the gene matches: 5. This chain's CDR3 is CASTSTGDQETQYF. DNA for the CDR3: TGTGCCAGCACTTCTACAGGGGACCAAGAGACCCAGTACTTC.

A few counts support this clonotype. As DNA, the CDR3 is TGTGCCAGCAGTGAAGCGAACACGCCTAGCACAGATACGCAGTATTTT. Amino acid sequence: CASSEANTPSTDTQYF. The rearrangement links TRBV6-1 to TRBJ2-3; D unclear. The length of the CDR3 is 16 residues. The germline V gene encodes CDR1 MNHNS and CDR2 SASEGT. Trimming took 0 bases from V and 0 from J, leaving 10 bases between them.

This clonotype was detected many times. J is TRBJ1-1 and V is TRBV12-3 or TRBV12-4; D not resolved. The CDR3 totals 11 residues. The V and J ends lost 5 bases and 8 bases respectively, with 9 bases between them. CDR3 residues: CASSPGTEAFF. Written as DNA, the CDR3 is TGTGCCAGCAGTCCGGGAACGGAAGCTTTCTTT.

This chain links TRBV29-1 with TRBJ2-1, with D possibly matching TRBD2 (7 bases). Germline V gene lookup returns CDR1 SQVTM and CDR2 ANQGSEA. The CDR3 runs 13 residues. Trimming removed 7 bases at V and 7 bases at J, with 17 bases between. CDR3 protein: CSGNEGGVNEQFF. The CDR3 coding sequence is TGCAGCGGTAACGAGGGGGGGGTGAATGAGCAGTTCTTC.

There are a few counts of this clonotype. This CDR3 is CASSQEELPRQFF. CDR3 DNA: TGTGCCAGCAGCCAAGAGGAACTTCCAAGGCAGTTCTTC. This chain links TRBV4-2 with TRBJ2-1; no definite D call. V was pared by 0 bases and J by 12 bases, with 12 bases between. Germline CDR1 reads LGHNA; CDR2 reads YNFKEQ. The CDR3 extends over 13 amino acids.

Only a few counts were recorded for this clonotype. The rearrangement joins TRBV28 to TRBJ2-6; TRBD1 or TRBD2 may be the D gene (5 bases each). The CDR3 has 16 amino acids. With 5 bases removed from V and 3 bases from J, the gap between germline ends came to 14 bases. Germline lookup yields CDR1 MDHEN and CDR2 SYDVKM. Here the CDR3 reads CASSGSGAFGANVLTF. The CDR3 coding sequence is TGTGCCAGCAGTGGGAGTGGGGCTTTTGGGGCCAACGTCCTGACTTTC.

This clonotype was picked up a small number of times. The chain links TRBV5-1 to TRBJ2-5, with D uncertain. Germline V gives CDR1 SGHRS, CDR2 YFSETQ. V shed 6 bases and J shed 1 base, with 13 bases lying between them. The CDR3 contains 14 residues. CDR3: CASTRSSLQETQYF. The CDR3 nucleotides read TGCGCCAGCACCCGGTCTTCCCTCCAAGAGACCCAGTACTTC. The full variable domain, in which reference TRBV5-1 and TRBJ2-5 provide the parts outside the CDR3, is KAGVTQTPRYLIKTRGQQVTLSCSPISGHRSVSWYQQTPGQGLQFLFEYFSETQRNKGNFPGRFSGRQFSNSRSEMNVSTLELGDSALYLCASTRSSLQETQYFGPGTRLLVL.